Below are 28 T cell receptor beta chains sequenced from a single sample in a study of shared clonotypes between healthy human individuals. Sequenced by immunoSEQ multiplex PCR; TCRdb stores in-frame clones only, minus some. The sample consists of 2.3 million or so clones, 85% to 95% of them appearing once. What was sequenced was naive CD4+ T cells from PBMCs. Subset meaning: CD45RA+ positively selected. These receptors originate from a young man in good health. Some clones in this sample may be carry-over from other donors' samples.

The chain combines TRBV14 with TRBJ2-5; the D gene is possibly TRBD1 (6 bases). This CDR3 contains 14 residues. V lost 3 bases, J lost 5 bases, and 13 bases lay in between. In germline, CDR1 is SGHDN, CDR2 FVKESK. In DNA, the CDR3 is TGTGCCAGCAGCCAGTTAACAGGGATGGAGACCCAGTACTTC. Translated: CASSQLTGMETQYF.

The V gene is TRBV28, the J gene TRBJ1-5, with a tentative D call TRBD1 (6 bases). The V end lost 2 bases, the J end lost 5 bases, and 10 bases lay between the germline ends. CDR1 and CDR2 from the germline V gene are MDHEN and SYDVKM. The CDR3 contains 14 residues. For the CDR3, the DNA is TGTGCCAGCAGTTTACAGGACAGATATCAGCCCCAGCATTTT. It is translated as CASSLQDRYQPQHF.

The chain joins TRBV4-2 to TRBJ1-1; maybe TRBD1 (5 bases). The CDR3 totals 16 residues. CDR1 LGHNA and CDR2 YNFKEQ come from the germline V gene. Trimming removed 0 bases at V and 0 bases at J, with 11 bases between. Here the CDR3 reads CASSQDWGRMNTEAFF. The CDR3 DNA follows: TGTGCCAGCAGCCAAGATTGGGGCAGAATGAACACTGAAGCTTTCTTT.

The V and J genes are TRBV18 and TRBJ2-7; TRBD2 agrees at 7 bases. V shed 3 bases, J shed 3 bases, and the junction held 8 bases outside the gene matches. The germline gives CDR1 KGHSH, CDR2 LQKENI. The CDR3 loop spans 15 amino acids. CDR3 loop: CASSPSGLPGYEQYF. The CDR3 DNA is TGTGCCAGCTCACCGTCGGGACTACCCGGCTACGAGCAGTACTTC.

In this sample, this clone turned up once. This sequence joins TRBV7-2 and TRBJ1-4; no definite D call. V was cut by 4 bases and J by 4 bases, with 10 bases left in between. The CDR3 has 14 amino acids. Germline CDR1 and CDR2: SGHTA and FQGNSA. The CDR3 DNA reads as TGTGCCAGCAGCTCGTCGTGGGGTAATGAAAAACTGTTTTTT. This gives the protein CASSSSWGNEKLFF.

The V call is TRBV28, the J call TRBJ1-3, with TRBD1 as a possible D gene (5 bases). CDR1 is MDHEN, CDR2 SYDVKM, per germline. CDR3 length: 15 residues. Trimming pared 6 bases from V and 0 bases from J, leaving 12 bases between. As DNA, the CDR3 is TGTGCCAGCAGCCTGGGACGGCTCTCTGGAAACACCATATATTTT. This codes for CASSLGRLSGNTIYF.

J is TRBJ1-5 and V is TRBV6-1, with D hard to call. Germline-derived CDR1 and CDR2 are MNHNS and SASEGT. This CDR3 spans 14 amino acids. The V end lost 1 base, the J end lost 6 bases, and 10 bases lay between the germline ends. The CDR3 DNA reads TGTGCCAGCAGTGAAGGATTATCTGGTCAGCCCCAGCATTTT. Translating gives CASSEGLSGQPQHF.

The CDR3 coding sequence is TGTGCCAGCAGCGTAGGCGGGACACCCGGTGAGACCCAGTACTTC. It yields the protein CASSVGGTPGETQYF. The V and J genes are TRBV9 and TRBJ2-5, with D perhaps matching TRBD1 or TRBD2 (6 bases each). The ends were cut back, 0 bases at V and 5 bases at J, with 14 bases in the middle. The CDR3 runs 15 residues. Germline CDR1 is SGDLS and CDR2 is YYNGEE.

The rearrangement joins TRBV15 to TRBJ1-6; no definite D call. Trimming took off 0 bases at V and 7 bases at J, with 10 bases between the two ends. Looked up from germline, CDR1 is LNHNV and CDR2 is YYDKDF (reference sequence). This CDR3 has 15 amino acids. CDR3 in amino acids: CATSRELTDNSPLHF. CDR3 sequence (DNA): TGTGCCACCAGCAGAGAACTTACAGACAATTCACCCCTCCACTTT.

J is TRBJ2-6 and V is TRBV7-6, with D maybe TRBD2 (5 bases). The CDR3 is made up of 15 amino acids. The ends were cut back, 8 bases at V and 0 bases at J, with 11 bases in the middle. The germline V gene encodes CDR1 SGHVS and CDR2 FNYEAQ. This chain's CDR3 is CASSLRASGANVLTF. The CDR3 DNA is TGTGCCAGCTCCCTGAGGGCCTCTGGGGCCAACGTCCTGACTTTC.

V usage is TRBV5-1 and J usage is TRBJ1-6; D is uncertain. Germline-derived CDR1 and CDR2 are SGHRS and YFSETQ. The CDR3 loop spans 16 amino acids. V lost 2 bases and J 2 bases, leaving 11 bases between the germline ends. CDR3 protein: CASSLGGDPYNSPLHF. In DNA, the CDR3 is TGCGCCAGCAGCTTAGGTGGAGATCCCTATAATTCACCCCTCCACTTT.

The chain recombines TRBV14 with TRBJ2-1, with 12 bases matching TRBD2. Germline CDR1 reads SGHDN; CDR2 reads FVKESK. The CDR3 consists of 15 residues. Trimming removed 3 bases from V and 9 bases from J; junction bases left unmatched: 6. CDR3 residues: CASSQLAGGRGEQFF. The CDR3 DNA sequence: TGTGCCAGCAGCCAGCTAGCGGGAGGGCGAGGTGAGCAGTTCTTC.

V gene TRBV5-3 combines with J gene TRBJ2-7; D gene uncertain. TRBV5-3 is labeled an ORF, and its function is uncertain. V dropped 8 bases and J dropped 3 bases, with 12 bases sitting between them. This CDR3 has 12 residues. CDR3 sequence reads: CARSDRDYEQYF. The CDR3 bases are TGTGCCAGGAGCGATAGGGACTACGAGCAGTACTTC.

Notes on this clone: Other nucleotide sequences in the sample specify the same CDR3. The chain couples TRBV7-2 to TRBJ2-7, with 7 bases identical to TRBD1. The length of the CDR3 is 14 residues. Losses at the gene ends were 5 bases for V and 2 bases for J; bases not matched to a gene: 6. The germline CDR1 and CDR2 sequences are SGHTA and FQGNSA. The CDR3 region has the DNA TGTGCCAGCAGCCCCCGACAGGGCCCCTACGAGCAGTACTTC. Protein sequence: CASSPRQGPYEQYF.

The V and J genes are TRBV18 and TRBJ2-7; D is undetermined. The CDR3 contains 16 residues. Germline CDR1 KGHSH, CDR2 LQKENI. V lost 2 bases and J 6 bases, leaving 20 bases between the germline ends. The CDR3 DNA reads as TGTGCCAGCTCACCAGGGTCTCCTTCCGGCGGTGGCGAGCAGTACTTC. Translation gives CASSPGSPSGGGEQYF. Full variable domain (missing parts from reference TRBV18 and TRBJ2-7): NAGVMQNPRHLVRRRGQEARLRCSPMKGHSHVYWYRQLPEEGLKFMVYLQKENIIDESGMPKERFSAEFPKEGPSILRIQQVVRGDSAAYFCASSPGSPSGGGEQYFGPGTRLTVT.

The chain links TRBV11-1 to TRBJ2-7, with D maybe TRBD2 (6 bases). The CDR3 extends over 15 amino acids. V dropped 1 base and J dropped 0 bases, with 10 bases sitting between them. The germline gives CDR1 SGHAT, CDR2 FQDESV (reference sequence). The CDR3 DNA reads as TGTGCCAGCAGCTTAGAGGGACTGATCTCCTACGAGCAGTACTTC. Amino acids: CASSLEGLISYEQYF.

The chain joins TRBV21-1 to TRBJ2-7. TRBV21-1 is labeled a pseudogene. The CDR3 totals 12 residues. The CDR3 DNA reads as TGTGCCAGGTTTTTAATACCCTACGAGCAGTACTTC. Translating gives CARFLIPYEQYF.

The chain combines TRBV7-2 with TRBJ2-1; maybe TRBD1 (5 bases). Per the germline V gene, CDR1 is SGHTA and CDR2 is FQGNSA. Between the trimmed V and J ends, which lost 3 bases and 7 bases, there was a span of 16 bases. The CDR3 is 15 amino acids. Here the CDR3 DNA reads TGTGCCAGCAGCTTGGGTGGGGCCCTACGAAATGAGCAGTTCTTC. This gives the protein CASSLGGALRNEQFF.

CDR3 nucleotides: TGCGCCAGCAGCCAGGTCGTCGGCAGTGTCACCTACAATGAGCAGTTCTTC. It specifies CASSQVVGSVTYNEQFF. V gene TRBV4-3 combines with J gene TRBJ2-1; D remains ambiguous. Germline-derived CDR1 and CDR2 are LGHNA and YSLEER. This CDR3 region has 17 residues. V was pared by 3 bases and J by 2 bases, with 17 bases between.

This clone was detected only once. The CDR3 loop is CASSGRGETQYF. The CDR3 nucleotides read TGTGCCAGCAGCGGCAGAGGGGAGACCCAGTACTTC. The chain couples TRBV7-2 to TRBJ2-5; the D gene is possibly TRBD2 (5 bases). V was shortened by 5 bases and J by 5 bases, with 9 bases between the two germline ends. This CDR3 is built from 12 residues. Germline assignment: CDR1 SGHTA and CDR2 FQGNSA.

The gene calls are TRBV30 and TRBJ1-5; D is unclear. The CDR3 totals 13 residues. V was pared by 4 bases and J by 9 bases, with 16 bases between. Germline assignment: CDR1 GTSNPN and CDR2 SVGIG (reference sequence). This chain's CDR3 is CAWTLGWGWPQHF. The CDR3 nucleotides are TGTGCCTGGACCTTGGGGTGGGGATGGCCCCAGCATTTT.

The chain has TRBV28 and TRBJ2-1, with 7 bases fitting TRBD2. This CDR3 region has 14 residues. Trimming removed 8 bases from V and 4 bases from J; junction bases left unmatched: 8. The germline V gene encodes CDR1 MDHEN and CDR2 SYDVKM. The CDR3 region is CASGGVAEYNEQFF. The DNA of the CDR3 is TGTGCCAGCGGGGGGGTAGCGGAATACAATGAGCAGTTCTTC.

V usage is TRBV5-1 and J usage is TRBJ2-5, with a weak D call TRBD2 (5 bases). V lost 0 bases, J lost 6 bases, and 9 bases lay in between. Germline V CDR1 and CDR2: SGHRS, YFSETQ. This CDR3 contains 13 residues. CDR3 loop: CASSLEDWQTQYF. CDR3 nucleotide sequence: TGCGCCAGCAGCTTGGAGGACTGGCAGACCCAGTACTTC.

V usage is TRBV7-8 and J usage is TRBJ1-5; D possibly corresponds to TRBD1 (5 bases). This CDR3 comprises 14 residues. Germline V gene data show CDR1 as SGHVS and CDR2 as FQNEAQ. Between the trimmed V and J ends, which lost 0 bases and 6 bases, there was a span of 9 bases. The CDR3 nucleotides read TGTGCCAGCAGCTTAGCGCGCGGGGGTCAGCCCCAGCATTTT. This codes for CASSLARGGQPQHF.

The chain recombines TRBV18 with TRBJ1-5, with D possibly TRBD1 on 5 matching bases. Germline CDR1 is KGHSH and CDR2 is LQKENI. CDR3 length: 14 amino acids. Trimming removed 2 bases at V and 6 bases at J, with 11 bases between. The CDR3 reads CASSPMGEGQPQHF. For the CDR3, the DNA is TGTGCCAGCTCACCAATGGGGGAAGGTCAGCCCCAGCATTTT. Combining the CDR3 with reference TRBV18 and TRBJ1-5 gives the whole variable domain NAGVMQNPRHLVRRRGQEARLRCSPMKGHSHVYWYRQLPEEGLKFMVYLQKENIIDESGMPKERFSAEFPKEGPSILRIQQVVRGDSAAYFCASSPMGEGQPQHFGDGTRLSIL.

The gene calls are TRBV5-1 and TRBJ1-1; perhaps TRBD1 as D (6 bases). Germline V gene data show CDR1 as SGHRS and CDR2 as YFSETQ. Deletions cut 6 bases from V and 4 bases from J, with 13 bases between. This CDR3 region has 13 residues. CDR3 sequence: CASTRGGFTEAFF. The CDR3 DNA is TGCGCCAGCACTCGAGGGGGGTTCACTGAAGCTTTCTTT. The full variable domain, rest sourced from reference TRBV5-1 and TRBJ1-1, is KAGVTQTPRYLIKTRGQQVTLSCSPISGHRSVSWYQQTPGQGLQFLFEYFSETQRNKGNFPGRFSGRQFSNSRSEMNVSTLELGDSALYLCASTRGGFTEAFFGQGTRLTVV.

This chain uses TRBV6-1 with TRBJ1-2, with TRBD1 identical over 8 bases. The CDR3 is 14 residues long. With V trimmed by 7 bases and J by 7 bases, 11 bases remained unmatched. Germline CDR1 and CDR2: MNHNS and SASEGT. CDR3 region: CASTPGNRGSGYTF. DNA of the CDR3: TGTGCCAGCACCCCGGGGAACAGGGGGTCTGGCTACACCTTC.

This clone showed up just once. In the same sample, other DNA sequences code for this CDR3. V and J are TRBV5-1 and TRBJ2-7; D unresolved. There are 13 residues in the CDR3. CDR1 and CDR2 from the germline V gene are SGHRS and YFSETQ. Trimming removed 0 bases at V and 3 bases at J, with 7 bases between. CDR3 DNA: TGCGCCAGCAGCTTGGAGGGCTACTACGAGCAGTACTTC. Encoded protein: CASSLEGYYEQYF.